A selection of T cell receptor beta chains follows, all from one sample in a study of cytomegalovirus exposure and HLA in healthy donors. Sequencing was performed with immunoSEQ multiplex PCR; in TCRdb, only in-frame clones are kept and a portion is missing. The sample lists approximately 30,000 clones; roughly 69% were seen once. Sample: PBMCs. These receptors were taken from a man aged 50-59 years in good health and CMV-seropositive. The CDR3 runs from the conserved cysteine through the conserved F or W. The order of the fields is CDR3 length, clone size, D gene, V gene, J gene, CDR3 DNA, CDR3 protein. A D gene is named only where the DNA matches it firmly. Part of the rows lack a size; the others show once, few, many or a class for expanded clones.

len: 14
abundance: .
d_gene: .
v_gene: TRBV7-9
j_gene: TRBJ1-1
CDR3nt: TGTGCCAGCAGCTTAGCTCTACCGAACACTGAAGCTTTCTTT
CDR3aa: CASSLALPNTEAFF

len: 14
abundance: .
d_gene: .
v_gene: TRBV9
j_gene: TRBJ2-2
CDR3nt: TGTGCCAGCAGCGTAGTAGGGGCGGCCGGGGAGCTGTTTTTT
CDR3aa: CASSVVGAAGELFF

len: 15
abundance: .
d_gene: .
v_gene: TRBV5-1
j_gene: TRBJ2-7
CDR3nt: TGCGCCAGCAGGCTAGCGGACAGGGAGGTCCTCGAGCAGTACTTC
CDR3aa: CASRLADREVLEQYF

len: 14
abundance: .
d_gene: TRBD2
v_gene: TRBV29-1
j_gene: TRBJ2-5
CDR3nt: TGCAGCGTTGCGAGACTAGCGCGCCAAGAGACCCAGTACTTC
CDR3aa: CSVARLARQETQYF

len: 12
abundance: .
d_gene: .
v_gene: TRBV29-1
j_gene: TRBJ2-5
CDR3nt: TGCAGCGCCCTGTGGGGGCGAGAGACCCAGTACTTC
CDR3aa: CSALWGRETQYF

len: 13
abundance: .
d_gene: .
v_gene: TRBV28
j_gene: TRBJ1-2
CDR3nt: TGTGCCAGCACCGAGGGTCGATACTATGGCTACACCTTC
CDR3aa: CASTEGRYYGYTF

len: 16
abundance: few
d_gene: TRBD2
v_gene: TRBV9
j_gene: TRBJ2-3
CDR3nt: TGTGCCAGCAGCGTAGGATCTAGCGGGAGCACAGATACGCAGTATTTT
CDR3aa: CASSVGSSGSTDTQYF

len: 13
abundance: few
d_gene: .
v_gene: TRBV28
j_gene: TRBJ2-3
CDR3nt: TGTGCCAGCAGTTCGGGACTGGTGGGTACGCAGTATTTT
CDR3aa: CASSSGLVGTQYF

len: 12
abundance: .
d_gene: .
v_gene: TRBV28
j_gene: TRBJ1-4
CDR3nt: TGTGCCAGCAGTTTATCCGATGAAAAACTGTTTTTT
CDR3aa: CASSLSDEKLFF

len: 15
abundance: few
d_gene: TRBD1
v_gene: TRBV5-4
j_gene: TRBJ2-3
CDR3nt: TGTGCCAGCAGCGGGACAGGAAGTCGCACAGATACGCAGTATTTT
CDR3aa: CASSGTGSRTDTQYF

len: 16
abundance: .
d_gene: TRBD2
v_gene: TRBV10-1
j_gene: TRBJ2-1
CDR3nt: TGCGCCAGCAGTGCGGAGCCGGGAGGTCTGGGAAATGAGCAGTTCTTC
CDR3aa: CASSAEPGGLGNEQFF

len: 13
abundance: .
d_gene: .
v_gene: TRBV27
j_gene: TRBJ1-2
CDR3nt: TGTGCCAGCAGTTTGCGGGGTAGCTATGGCTACACCTTC
CDR3aa: CASSLRGSYGYTF

len: 12
abundance: once
d_gene: .
v_gene: TRBV19
j_gene: TRBJ1-2
CDR3nt: TGTGCCAGTAGCACAGGGAGGGTTGGCTACACCTTC
CDR3aa: CASSTGRVGYTF

len: 14
abundance: .
d_gene: TRBD1
v_gene: TRBV7-2
j_gene: TRBJ1-1
CDR3nt: TGTGCCAGCAGTTTAAACAGGGGAGACACTGAAGCTTTCTTT
CDR3aa: CASSLNRGDTEAFF

len: 16
abundance: .
d_gene: TRBD2
v_gene: TRBV30
j_gene: TRBJ2-1
CDR3nt: TGTGCCTGGAGTGAGGTCATAGCGGGAGGGCCTTATGAGCAGTTCTTC
CDR3aa: CAWSEVIAGGPYEQFF

len: 14
abundance: once
d_gene: .
v_gene: TRBV7-8
j_gene: TRBJ2-7
CDR3nt: TGTGCCAGCAGCCAGCGGGCCGCCTCCTACGAGCAGTACTTC
CDR3aa: CASSQRAASYEQYF

len: 15
abundance: once
d_gene: TRBD2
v_gene: TRBV5-1
j_gene: TRBJ2-1
CDR3nt: TGCGCCAGCAGCATTAGCGGGAGCTCCTACAATGAGCAGTTCTTC
CDR3aa: CASSISGSSYNEQFF

len: 13
abundance: .
d_gene: TRBD1
v_gene: TRBV6-1
j_gene: TRBJ1-5
CDR3nt: TGTGCCAGCAGTGCGGACAGGGATCAGCCCCAGCATTTT
CDR3aa: CASSADRDQPQHF

len: 14
abundance: .
d_gene: .
v_gene: TRBV6-6
j_gene: TRBJ2-5
CDR3nt: TGTGCCAGCAGTTACTCGCCCAGACAAGAGACCCAGTACTTC
CDR3aa: CASSYSPRQETQYF

len: 15
abundance: .
d_gene: .
v_gene: TRBV6-6
j_gene: TRBJ1-1
CDR3nt: TGTGCCAGCAGTTACTCGGAGGGGACGGGCACTGAAGCTTTCTTT
CDR3aa: CASSYSEGTGTEAFF

len: 15
abundance: .
d_gene: .
v_gene: TRBV6-5
j_gene: TRBJ2-7
CDR3nt: TGTGCCAGCAGTTTTTCCGGACCTAGCGACTACGAGCAGTACTTC
CDR3aa: CASSFSGPSDYEQYF

len: 13
abundance: .
d_gene: .
v_gene: TRBV7-9
j_gene: TRBJ2-5
CDR3nt: TGTGCCAGCAGCCCCGTGTGGGAGGAGACCCAGTACTTC
CDR3aa: CASSPVWEETQYF

len: 11
abundance: few
d_gene: .
v_gene: TRBV19
j_gene: TRBJ1-5
CDR3nt: TGTGCCAGTGGCTTGAGGCAGCCCCAGCATTTT
CDR3aa: CASGLRQPQHF

len: 11
abundance: .
d_gene: .
v_gene: TRBV28
j_gene: TRBJ1-4
CDR3nt: TGTGTGGTGGGGCGAGATGAAAAACTGTTTTTT
CDR3aa: CVVGRDEKLFF

len: 14
abundance: .
d_gene: TRBD1
v_gene: TRBV6-5
j_gene: TRBJ2-7
CDR3nt: TGTGCCAGCAGTTACCGGACAGGAGCCTACGAGCAGTACTTC
CDR3aa: CASSYRTGAYEQYF

len: 15
abundance: few
d_gene: .
v_gene: TRBV7-8
j_gene: TRBJ2-3
CDR3nt: TGTGCCAGCAGCCCCGGGGGTGCTAGCACAGATACGCAGTATTTT
CDR3aa: CASSPGGASTDTQYF

len: 15
abundance: .
d_gene: .
v_gene: TRBV5-6
j_gene: TRBJ1-4
CDR3nt: TGTGCCAGCAGCTCAAGGGACATCCATAATGAAAAACTGTTTTTT
CDR3aa: CASSSRDIHNEKLFF

len: 17
abundance: .
d_gene: .
v_gene: TRBV29-1
j_gene: TRBJ2-2
CDR3nt: TGCAGCGCCCGAGGGTGGTACTCGACCGAGGAGGCCGGGGAGCTGTTTTTT
CDR3aa: CSARGWYSTEEAGELFF

len: 19
abundance: .
d_gene: TRBD1
v_gene: TRBV28
j_gene: TRBJ1-2
CDR3nt: TGTGCCAGCAGTTTATATGACAGGGGATATACGGCAGCTAACTATGGCTACACCTTC
CDR3aa: CASSLYDRGYTAANYGYTF

len: 15
abundance: few
d_gene: TRBD1
v_gene: TRBV7-2
j_gene: TRBJ2-5
CDR3nt: TGTGCCAGCAGCTCGCGGGGACAGGGGGCAGAGACCCAGTACTTC
CDR3aa: CASSSRGQGAETQYF

len: 15
abundance: .
d_gene: TRBD2
v_gene: TRBV7-8
j_gene: TRBJ2-1
CDR3nt: TGTGCCAGCAGCTTAGGGCGGGGGGGCAAAAATGAGCAGTTCTTC
CDR3aa: CASSLGRGGKNEQFF

len: 15
abundance: .
d_gene: .
v_gene: TRBV28
j_gene: TRBJ2-5
CDR3nt: TGTGCCAGCAGTTTACTCAGGGATGGTGCGGAGACCCAGTACTTC
CDR3aa: CASSLLRDGAETQYF